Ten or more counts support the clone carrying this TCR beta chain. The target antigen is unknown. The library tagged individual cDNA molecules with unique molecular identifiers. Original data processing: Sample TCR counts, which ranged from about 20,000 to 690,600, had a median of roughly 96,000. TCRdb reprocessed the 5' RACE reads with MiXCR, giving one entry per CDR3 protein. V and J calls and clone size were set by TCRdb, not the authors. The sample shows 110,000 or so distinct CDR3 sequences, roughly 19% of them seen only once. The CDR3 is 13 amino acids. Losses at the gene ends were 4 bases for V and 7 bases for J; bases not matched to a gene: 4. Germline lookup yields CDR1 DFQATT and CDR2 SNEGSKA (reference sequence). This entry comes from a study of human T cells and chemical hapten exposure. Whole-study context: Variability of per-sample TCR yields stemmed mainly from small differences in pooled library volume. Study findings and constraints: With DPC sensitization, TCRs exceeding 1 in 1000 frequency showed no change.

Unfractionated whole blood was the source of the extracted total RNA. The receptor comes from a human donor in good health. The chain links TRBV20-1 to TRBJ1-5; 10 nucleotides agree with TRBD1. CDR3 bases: TGCAGTGCTAAAAGGACAGGGGGACAGCCCCAGCATTTT. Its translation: CSAKRTGGQPQHF.